Here is one TCR beta chain with its context. One end of the junction is discordant with germline, which a read error may explain. PCR was performed using 60 Vbeta and 13 Jbeta primers. Data came from immunoSEQ multiplex PCR; TCRdb stores just in-frame clones and leaves some out. The table records more than 110,000 clones, around 81% of them present only once. The CDR3 has 12 residues. CDR1 SEHNR and CDR2 FQNEAQ come from the germline V gene (reference sequence). The data derive from a study of cytomegalovirus exposure and HLA in healthy donors. V gene TRBV7-9 combines with J gene TRBJ1-1; TRBD1 might be the D (5 bases). This sequence originates from a man aged 45-60 years in good health and CMV-seronegative. What was sequenced was PBMCs. The CDR3 DNA follows: TGTTCCAGCAGCGAGCAGGGATCTGAAGCTTTCTTT. This codes for CSSSEQGSEAFF.